The T cell receptor beta chain described here comes from a study of lung T cells in sarcoidosis with Löfgren's syndrome. Points from the study as a whole: These T cells possibly recognize a putative, unidentified sarcoidosis-associated antigen. Multiple Löfgren's syndrome patients reportedly shared TRAV12-1 and TRBV2 CDR3 motifs, suggesting public CD4+ TCRs.

The sample holds many counts of this clonotype. Its antigen is not known. TCRdb itself ran the reads through MiXCR, one entry per CDR3 protein. The sample has roughly 20,000 distinct CDR3 sequences, about 20% seen once. The CDR3 contains 15 residues. Trimming took 5 bases from V and 4 from J; bases not matched to a gene: 8. The germline CDR1 and CDR2 sequences are SGHKS and YYEKEE (reference sequence). The sequence was collected from a human donor with sarcoidosis (Löfgren's syndrome or another form), or a control subject (not recorded which). Sequenced sample: CD4+ T cells from PBMCs. The chain carries TRBV5-5 and TRBJ2-2; TRBD2 aligns across 7 bases. CDR3 sequence reads: CASREGLLSTGELFF. DNA of the CDR3: TGTGCCAGCAGGGAGGGACTACTGAGCACCGGGGAGCTGTTTTTT.